One and the same sample provided the 32 T cell receptor beta chains below, sequenced in a study of T-cell reconstitution after alpha-beta-depleted transplantation in children. TCRbeta library construction was performed incorporating unique molecular identifiers. One entry per CDR3 protein results from TCRdb running MiXCR on the PCR reads. Of 250,000 to 400,000 distinct CDR3 sequences listed, over 20% were seen once; the top ten hold approximately 11%. Sequencing used PBMCs, mostly from graft donor cells, obtained 180 days after TCRalphabeta/CD19-depleted stem cell transplant. These TCRs come from a male patient younger than 18 who had a stem cell transplant for acute lymphoblastic leukemia, so the T cells may come from the graft donor.

The chain has TRBV18 and TRBJ2-3, with unresolved D. Germline loops: CDR1 KGHSH, CDR2 LQKENI. V shed 5 bases and J shed 0 bases, with 9 bases lying between them. The CDR3 is 14 amino acids. CDR3 amino acids: CASSSSASTDTQYF. The CDR3, as DNA: TGTGCCAGCTCATCCAGTGCTAGCACAGATACGCAGTATTTT.

The rearrangement uses TRBV5-1 and TRBJ2-7, with TRBD1 matching 7 bases. V lost 4 bases to trimming and J lost 6 bases; unmatched junction nucleotides: 4. Germline V lookup: CDR1 SGHRS, CDR2 YFSETQ. There are 12 residues in the CDR3. CDR3 sequence (DNA): TGCGCCAGCAGCCCCCGGGACAGCGAGCAGTACTTC. Amino acids: CASSPRDSEQYF.

The chain has TRBV20-1 and TRBJ1-4, with D unresolved. Trimming cost V 5 bases and J 3 bases, with 13 bases left between them. The length of the CDR3 is 14 residues. Germline V gene lookup returns CDR1 DFQATT and CDR2 SNEGSKA (reference sequence). The CDR3 DNA reads as TGCAGTGCTGCCGGCGGTAGGGCTAATGAAAAACTGTTTTTT. Translation gives CSAAGGRANEKLFF.

This rearrangement joins TRBV13 to TRBJ1-1; D gene ambiguous. The V gene's germline CDR1 is PRHDT and CDR2 FYEKMQ (reference sequence). This CDR3 has 15 amino acids. V was trimmed by 3 bases and J by 5 bases, leaving 16 bases between them. CDR3 sequence (DNA): TGTGCCAGCAGCTTTCGAACAAGCACGGGTACTGAAGCTTTCTTT. The encoded protein is CASSFRTSTGTEAFF.

This clonotype was observed a handful of times. The chain links TRBV5-1 to TRBJ1-6; perhaps TRBD1 as D (6 bases). CDR3 length: 16 residues. CDR1 and CDR2 (germline): SGHRS, YFSETQ. Trimming took off 3 bases at V and 0 bases at J, with 10 bases between the two ends. The CDR3 loop is CASSSGQSSYNSPLHF. The CDR3 bases are TGCGCCAGCAGCTCCGGACAGAGCTCCTATAATTCACCCCTCCACTTT.

The J gene is TRBJ1-6, the V gene TRBV13; 9 bases are a match to TRBD1. Germline assignment: CDR1 PRHDT and CDR2 FYEKMQ (reference sequence). V gave up 6 bases and J gave up 10 bases; unmatched junction bases: 13. The CDR3 has 16 amino acids. The CDR3 loop reads CASSSRPQGARSPLHF. Written as DNA, the CDR3 is TGTGCCAGCAGTTCGCGCCCACAGGGGGCTCGGTCACCCCTCCACTTT. Together with reference TRBV13 and TRBJ1-6, the CDR3 gives the full variable domain: AAGVIQSPRHLIKEKRETATLKCYPIPRHDTVYWYQQGPGQDPQFLISFYEKMQSDKGSIPDRFSAQQFSDYHSELNMSSLELGDSALYFCASSSRPQGARSPLHFGNGTRLTVT.

In this sample, this clonotype turned up a few times. V gene TRBV29-1 combines with J gene TRBJ2-1, with a possible D match to TRBD1 (7 bases). Trimming cost V 3 bases and J 6 bases, with 21 bases left between them. The CDR3 is made up of 16 amino acids. Germline lookup yields CDR1 SQVTM and CDR2 ANQGSEA. CDR3 DNA sequence: TGCAGCGTTGATATGTCCGGGACGCAGGGGGGCAATGAGCAGTTCTTC. Its translation: CSVDMSGTQGGNEQFF.

The chain is built from TRBV5-1 and TRBJ2-5; a possible D gene is TRBD2 (6 bases). V dropped 2 bases and J dropped 5 bases, with 16 bases sitting between them. The CDR3 consists of 15 residues. Germline assignment: CDR1 SGHRS and CDR2 YFSETQ. The CDR3 DNA is TGCGCCAGCAGCTTAGGCGGGATGGCCGGGGAGACCCAGTACTTC. Translating it yields CASSLGGMAGETQYF.

The rearrangement links TRBV4-1 to TRBJ2-1, with TRBD1 identical over 9 bases. The germline CDR1 and CDR2 sequences are MGHRA and YSYEKL. The V gene end was trimmed by 4 bases and the J gene end by 7 bases; junction bases not matched to a gene: 5. This CDR3 has 14 residues. The CDR3 loop reads CASSRQGGKNEQFF. The CDR3 nucleotides read TGCGCCAGCAGCCGACAGGGGGGAAAGAATGAGCAGTTCTTC.

This clonotype came up a few times. This rearrangement joins TRBV25-1 to TRBJ2-7; D is possibly TRBD1 (5 bases). V lost 1 base and J 6 bases, leaving 13 bases between the germline ends. This CDR3 comprises 14 residues. CDR1 and CDR2 (germline): MGHDK, SYGVNS. CDR3 bases: TGTGCCAGCAGTGAATTAAGCCGGCAGGGCGAGCAGTACTTC. Protein sequence: CASSELSRQGEQYF.

CDR3 sequence reads: CASSTHRGSNSPLHF. The CDR3 DNA is TGTGCCAGCAGCACTCACAGGGGGTCGAATTCACCCCTCCACTTT. The rearrangement uses TRBV7-3 and TRBJ1-6; 8 nucleotides line up with TRBD1. The germline V gene encodes CDR1 SGHTA and CDR2 FQGTGA. The CDR3 is 15 residues long. Trimming removed 5 bases from V and 7 bases from J; junction bases left unmatched: 7.

This clonotype has only a few counts. The genes are TRBV5-1 and TRBJ2-1; TRBD2 is a possible D gene (6 bases). Germline V gene sequence: CDR1 SGHRS, CDR2 YFSETQ. Trimming removed 0 bases from V and 0 bases from J, with 10 bases in between. The CDR3 loop spans 16 amino acids. The CDR3 DNA reads as TGCGCCAGCAGCTTGGGGGGACTGTACTCCTACAATGAGCAGTTCTTC. This encodes CASSLGGLYSYNEQFF.

The chain links TRBV20-1 to TRBJ1-3; 8 bases map to TRBD1. V shed 7 bases and J 5 bases; nucleotides not matched to a gene: 7. Germline-derived CDR1 and CDR2 are DFQATT and SNEGSKA (reference sequence). This CDR3 is 13 amino acids long. Written as DNA, the CDR3 is TGCAGTGTCCCTACAGGGGGGAGAAACACCATATATTTT. This sequence encodes CSVPTGGRNTIYF.

The chain has TRBV24-1 and TRBJ2-7, with D maybe TRBD1 (5 bases). The germline CDR1 and CDR2 sequences are KGHDR and SFDVKD. The CDR3 is made up of 13 amino acids. Trimming removed 6 bases at V and 0 bases at J, with 8 bases between. The CDR3 DNA reads TGTGCCACCAGTAGGGGTGTCTCCTACGAGCAGTACTTC. Protein sequence: CATSRGVSYEQYF.

The chain joins TRBV7-6 to TRBJ2-5; 8 nucleotides align to TRBD2. Trimming at V came to 3 bases and at J to 5 bases, leaving 5 bases not matched to a gene. The CDR3 spans 14 residues. CDR1 is SGHVS, CDR2 FNYEAQ, per germline. Here the CDR3 reads CASSFAGGRETQYF. In DNA form, the CDR3 reads TGTGCCAGCAGCTTTGCGGGAGGTCGGGAGACCCAGTACTTC.

This clonotype was observed a handful of times. This chain connects TRBV12-3 or TRBV12-4 to TRBJ2-7; D remains ambiguous. Trimming removed 3 bases at V and 0 bases at J, with 9 bases between. CDR3 length equals 14 residues. CDR3 nucleotide sequence: TGTGCCAGCAGTTTCGAGGTTAGCTCCTACGAGCAGTACTTC. Translated: CASSFEVSSYEQYF.

Here the CDR3 reads CASSLGSSARGELFF. CDR3 DNA sequence: TGTGCCAGCAGCTTAGGCTCCTCGGCGCGAGGGGAGCTGTTTTTT. The chain couples TRBV13 to TRBJ2-2; D unclear. Germline V gene sequence: CDR1 PRHDT, CDR2 FYEKMQ (reference sequence). The CDR3 is 15 amino acids. The V gene lost 0 bases and the J gene lost 8 bases, with 13 bases spanning the gap.

The chain employs TRBV5-5 and TRBJ1-6; D uncertain. The CDR3 runs to 14 residues. V dropped 0 bases and J dropped 11 bases, with 12 bases sitting between them. CDR1 and CDR2 from the germline V gene are SGHKS and YYEKEE (reference sequence). DNA for the CDR3: TGTGCCAGCAGCTTGGCCCCGGGTACTCCACCCCTCCACTTT. Its protein product is CASSLAPGTPPLHF. Variable domain in full (rest from reference TRBV5-5 and TRBJ1-6): DAGVTQSPTHLIKTRGQQVTLRCSPISGHKSVSWYQQVLGQGPQFIFQYYEKEERGRGNFPDRFSARQFPNYSSELNVNALLLGDSALYLCASSLAPGTPPLHFGNGTRLTVT.

This chain links TRBV27 with TRBJ2-7; TRBD2 matches at 12 bases. CDR1 is MNHEY, CDR2 SMNVEV, per germline (reference sequence). This CDR3 comprises 15 residues. Germline trimming cut 7 bases from V and 2 bases from J; bases unmatched to any gene: 6. This CDR3 is CASTRTSGIPYEQYF. The CDR3 DNA follows: TGTGCCAGCACTCGGACTAGCGGGATCCCCTACGAGCAGTACTTC.

Only a few counts were recorded for this clonotype. The chain couples TRBV5-6 to TRBJ2-6, with TRBD2 as a possible D gene (6 bases). Germline V CDR1 and CDR2: SGHDT, YYEEEE. CDR3 length equals 15 residues. V lost 1 base to trimming and J lost 2 bases, with 7 bases between them. CDR3 region: CASSLWGAGANVLTF. CDR3 nucleotide sequence: TGTGCCAGCAGCTTGTGGGGGGCTGGGGCCAACGTCCTGACTTTC.

The rearrangement joins TRBV28 to TRBJ2-7; D not resolved. The germline gives CDR1 MDHEN, CDR2 SYDVKM. The ends were cut back, 2 bases at V and 0 bases at J, with 20 bases in the middle. The CDR3 totals 18 residues. The CDR3: CASSLILGKPVLSYEQYF. As DNA, the CDR3 is TGTGCCAGCAGTTTAATTTTAGGAAAGCCGGTCCTCTCCTACGAGCAGTACTTC.

The genes are TRBV5-1 and TRBJ2-5; 15 nucleotides align to TRBD2. The CDR3 is made up of 16 amino acids. Trimming took 4 bases from V and 4 from J; bases not matched to a gene: 5. Germline V gene data show CDR1 as SGHRS and CDR2 as YFSETQ. CDR3: CASSKPGLAGGETQYF. The CDR3 DNA reads as TGCGCCAGCAGCAAACCGGGACTAGCGGGAGGAGAGACCCAGTACTTC.

The chain joins TRBV28 to TRBJ1-2; D is perhaps TRBD1 (5 bases). V was clipped by 3 bases and J by 0 bases, with 8 bases between them. The CDR3 runs to 14 residues. Germline CDR1 reads MDHEN; CDR2 reads SYDVKM. As DNA, the CDR3 is TGTGCCAGCAGTTTGGGGCGTTCTAACTATGGCTACACCTTC. Translating gives CASSLGRSNYGYTF.

This clonotype was picked up a small number of times. The gene calls are TRBV2 and TRBJ1-2, with a possible D match to TRBD1 (5 bases). The CDR3 sequence is 14 residues long. V was cut by 3 bases and J by 0 bases, with 8 bases left in between. Per the germline V gene, CDR1 is SNHLY and CDR2 is FYNNEI. CDR3 sequence (DNA): TGTGCCAGCAGTGATACGGGGGCTAACTATGGCTACACCTTC. Its protein is CASSDTGANYGYTF.

This rearrangement joins TRBV10-3 to TRBJ2-7; 14 bases are shared with TRBD2. This CDR3 has 19 amino acids. CDR1 is ENHRY and CDR2 is SYGVKD in the germline V gene. V lost 0 bases to trimming and J lost 4 bases; unmatched junction nucleotides: 11. The CDR3 reads CAISESIGRGTSGSYEQYF. CDR3 nucleotides: TGTGCCATCAGTGAGTCGATAGGCCGCGGGACTAGCGGGAGTTACGAGCAGTACTTC.

The rearrangement uses TRBV24-1 and TRBJ2-1; D call uncertain. V was cut by 3 bases and J by 6 bases, with 11 bases left in between. The CDR3 is made up of 14 amino acids. Germline CDR1 and CDR2: KGHDR and SFDVKD. The DNA of the CDR3 is TGTGCCACCAGTGATCCTGGACGAGTCAATGAGCAGTTCTTC. Translation gives CATSDPGRVNEQFF.

The V and J genes are TRBV13 and TRBJ1-5; D not resolved. CDR1 is PRHDT, CDR2 FYEKMQ, per germline (reference sequence). This CDR3 is built from 15 residues. V was trimmed by 0 bases and J by 1 base, leaving 7 bases between them. CDR3 nucleotide sequence: TGTGCCAGCAGCTTAGGCCTTATGAGCAATCAGCCCCAGCATTTT. Its protein product is CASSLGLMSNQPQHF.

This chain joins TRBV7-2 and TRBJ2-1, with D maybe TRBD2 (5 bases). This CDR3 comprises 14 residues. The germline V and J ends were trimmed by 5 bases and 0 bases, with 8 bases remaining between them. Germline CDR1 and CDR2: SGHTA and FQGNSA. The CDR3 protein is CASSLRASYNEQFF. In DNA, the CDR3 is TGTGCCAGCAGCCTGAGGGCCTCCTACAATGAGCAGTTCTTC.

At least ten counts were recorded for this clonotype. V gene TRBV10-3 combines with J gene TRBJ2-2; D remains ambiguous. CDR1 is ENHRY, CDR2 SYGVKD, per germline. The V end was cut by 10 bases, the J end by 0 bases, with 12 bases between. This CDR3 contains 14 residues. CDR3 in amino acids: CATQAWTNTGELFF. The CDR3 DNA follows: TGTGCCACCCAGGCCTGGACGAACACCGGGGAGCTGTTTTTT.

The chain employs TRBV10-3 and TRBJ2-1; 14 nucleotides agree with TRBD2. CDR1 and CDR2 (germline): ENHRY, SYGVKD. The CDR3 has 17 amino acids. Trimming at V came to 10 bases and at J to 9 bases, leaving 17 bases not matched to a gene. In DNA form, the CDR3 reads TGTGCCACTACGACTAGCGGGAGGGCCGTCGCGGTAGGTGAGCAGTTCTTC. Amino acid sequence: CATTTSGRAVAVGEQFF.

Only a few counts were recorded for this clonotype. The CDR3 is CASSRGTVGLPLHF. As DNA, the CDR3 is TGTGCCAGCAGCCGAGGGACAGTCGGTCTCCCCCTCCACTTT. This rearrangement joins TRBV7-2 to TRBJ1-6, with 7 bases that match TRBD1. The CDR3 is made up of 14 amino acids. Trimming removed 5 bases from V and 13 bases from J; junction bases left unmatched: 11. Germline CDR1 is SGHTA and CDR2 is FQGNSA. Looking up the rest from reference TRBV7-2 and TRBJ1-6 gives the full variable domain: GAGVSQSPSNKVTEKGKDVELRCDPISGHTALYWYRQSLGQGLEFLIYFQGNSAPDKSGLPSDRFSAERTGGSVSTLTIQRTQQEDSAVYLCASSRGTVGLPLHFGNGTRLTVT.

The chain combines TRBV11-2 with TRBJ2-5; D may match TRBD1 or TRBD2 (5 bases each). The length of the CDR3 is 14 residues. Trimming removed 3 bases from V and 2 bases from J, with 10 bases in between. The germline V gene has CDR1 SGHAT and CDR2 FQNNGV. The CDR3 coding sequence is TGTGCCAGCAGCTTTGGGACCGCTCAAGAGACCCAGTACTTC. Protein product: CASSFGTAQETQYF.